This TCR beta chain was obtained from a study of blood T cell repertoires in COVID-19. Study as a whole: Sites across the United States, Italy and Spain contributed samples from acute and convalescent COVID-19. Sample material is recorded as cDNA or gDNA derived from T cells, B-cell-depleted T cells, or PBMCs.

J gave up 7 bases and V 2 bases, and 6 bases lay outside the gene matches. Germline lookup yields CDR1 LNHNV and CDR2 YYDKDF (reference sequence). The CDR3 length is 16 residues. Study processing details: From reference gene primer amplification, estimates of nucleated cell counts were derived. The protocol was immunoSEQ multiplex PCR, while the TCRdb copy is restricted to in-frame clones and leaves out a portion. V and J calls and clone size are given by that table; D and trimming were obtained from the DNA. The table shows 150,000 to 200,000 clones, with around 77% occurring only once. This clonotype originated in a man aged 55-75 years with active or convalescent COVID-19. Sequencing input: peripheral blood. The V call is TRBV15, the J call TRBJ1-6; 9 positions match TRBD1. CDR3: CATSRRRTGANSPLHF. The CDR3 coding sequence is TGTGCCACCAGCAGACGACGGACAGGGGCCAATTCACCCCTCCACTTT.